A single sample is the source of the 10 T cell receptor beta chains below, sequenced in a study of cytomegalovirus exposure and HLA in healthy donors. PCR primers comprised 60 Vbeta and 13 Jbeta primers. Sequenced by immunoSEQ multiplex PCR; TCRdb stores in-frame clones only, minus some. The repertoire holds 200,000 to 250,000 clones, with 80% to 90% as singletons. Sequenced input: PBMCs. Every receptor here comes from a man aged 30 to 39 in good health and CMV-seronegative.

The CDR3 here is CASSYTEQKEGYTF. CDR3 in DNA: TGTGCCAGCAGTTACACGGAACAGAAGGAAGGCTACACCTTC. The genes are TRBV6-5 and TRBJ1-2; no reliable D call. Germline CDR1 MNHEY, CDR2 SVGAGI. This CDR3 region has 14 residues. Trimming removed 2 bases from V and 8 bases from J, with 15 bases in between.

This chain connects TRBV2 to TRBJ2-7, with no clear D. CDR1 SNHLY and CDR2 FYNNEI come from the germline V gene. The CDR3 has 12 residues. The V gene lost 4 bases and the J gene lost 2 bases, with 6 bases spanning the gap. This CDR3 reads CASSVLAYEQYF. CDR3 coding DNA: TGTGCCAGCAGTGTATTAGCCTACGAGCAGTACTTC.

This clone appeared a single time. This rearrangement joins TRBV21-1 to TRBJ1-1; whether TRBD1, the table's D call, matches the DNA was not checked. TRBV21-1 counts as a pseudogene. This CDR3 contains 15 residues. The CDR3 loop reads CASSKGTGGNTEAFF. As DNA, the CDR3 is TGTGCCAGCAGCAAAGGGACAGGGGGTAACACTGAAGCTTTCTTT.

This chain links TRBV28 with TRBJ2-7; 7 bases are a match to TRBD2. The CDR3 runs 16 residues. The germline V gene has CDR1 MDHEN and CDR2 SYDVKM. With V trimmed by 3 bases and J by 6 bases, 14 bases remained unmatched. CDR3 nucleotide sequence: TGTGCCAGCAGTTTCCGCGAGGGCGCTTTAGCGGGCGAGCAGTACTTC. It encodes CASSFREGALAGEQYF. The entire variable domain, with the rest obtained from reference TRBV28 and TRBJ2-7, is as follows: DVKVTQSSRYLVKRTGEKVFLECVQDMDHENMFWYRQDPGLGLRLIYFSYDVKMKEKGDIPEGYSVSREKKERFSLILESASTNQTSMYLCASSFREGALAGEQYFGPGTRLTVT.

The chain couples TRBV11-3 to TRBJ2-5; 11 positions agree with TRBD2. From germline, CDR1 is SGHNT and CDR2 YENEEA. J lost 5 bases, V lost 4 bases, and 15 bases had no gene match. CDR3 length: 18 amino acids. The CDR3 DNA reads TGTGCCAGCAGCTCCGGAAGAACTAGCGGGGGAGCACAGGAGACCCAGTACTTC. Its translation is CASSSGRTSGGAQETQYF.

The rearrangement joins TRBV25-1 to TRBJ2-7; D perhaps matches TRBD2 (6 bases). Trimming took off 2 bases at V and 4 bases at J, with 15 bases between the two ends. The CDR3 has 15 amino acids. The germline V gene has CDR1 MGHDK and CDR2 SYGVNS. The CDR3: CASSELEEGKYEQYF. The DNA of the CDR3 is TGTGCCAGCAGTGAACTTGAGGAGGGAAAGTACGAGCAGTACTTC.

J is TRBJ1-2 and V is TRBV4-1, with TRBD1 matching 8 bases. Per the germline V gene, CDR1 is MGHRA and CDR2 is YSYEKL. Trimming at V came to 3 bases and at J to 6 bases, leaving 6 bases not matched to a gene. This CDR3 spans 14 amino acids. CDR3 coding DNA: TGCGCCAGCAGCCATCCCGGACAGGGTAATGGCTACACCTTC. Translated: CASSHPGQGNGYTF.

The chain couples TRBV4-3 to TRBJ1-4; TRBD1 matches 10 bases. Trimming at V came to 3 bases and at J to 6 bases, leaving 7 bases not matched to a gene. The length of the CDR3 is 16 residues. Germline assignment: CDR1 LGHNA and CDR2 YSLEER. This chain's CDR3 is CASSQGDRGRDEKLFF. The CDR3, as DNA: TGCGCCAGCAGCCAGGGGGACAGGGGCCGTGATGAAAAACTGTTTTTT.

This clone was seen once. The chain combines TRBV5-5 with TRBJ1-4, with D possibly matching TRBD1 (6 bases). This CDR3 is 16 amino acids long. The V and J ends lost 1 base and 5 bases respectively, with 15 bases between them. The germline V gene encodes CDR1 SGHKS and CDR2 YYEKEE (reference sequence). This chain's CDR3 is CASSLRQGPANEKLFF. Here the CDR3 DNA reads TGTGCCAGCAGCTTGAGGCAGGGGCCGGCGAATGAAAAACTGTTTTTT.

The V and J genes are TRBV7-9 and TRBJ2-1; D possibly corresponds to TRBD1 (6 bases). Germline V CDR1 and CDR2: SEHNR, FQNEAQ (reference sequence). This CDR3 region has 13 residues. V was cut by 3 bases and J by 6 bases, with 9 bases left in between. The CDR3 DNA reads as TGTGCCAGCAGCTTGCAAGGGGGCAATGAGCAGTTCTTC. It is translated as CASSLQGGNEQFF.